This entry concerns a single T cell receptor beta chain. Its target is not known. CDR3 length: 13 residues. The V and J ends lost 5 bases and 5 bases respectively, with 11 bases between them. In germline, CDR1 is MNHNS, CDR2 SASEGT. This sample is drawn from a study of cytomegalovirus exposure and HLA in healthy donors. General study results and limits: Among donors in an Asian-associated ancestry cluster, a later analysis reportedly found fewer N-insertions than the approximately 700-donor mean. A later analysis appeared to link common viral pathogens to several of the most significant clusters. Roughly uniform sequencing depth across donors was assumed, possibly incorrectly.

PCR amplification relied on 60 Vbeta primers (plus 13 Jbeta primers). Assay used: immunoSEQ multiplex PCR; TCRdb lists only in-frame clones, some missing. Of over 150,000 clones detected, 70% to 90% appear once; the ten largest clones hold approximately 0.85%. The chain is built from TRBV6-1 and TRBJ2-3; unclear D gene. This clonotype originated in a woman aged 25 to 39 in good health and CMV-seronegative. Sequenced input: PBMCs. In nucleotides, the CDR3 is TGTGCCAGCAGTCTCGAACCGGGAGATACGCAGTATTTT. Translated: CASSLEPGDTQYF.